The rows below give T cell receptor beta chains drawn from one sample of a study of T cells after yellow fever vaccination. Via MiXCR, TCRdb re-called the 5' RACE reads, giving one row per CDR3 protein. The sample yields hundreds of thousands of distinct CDR3 sequences, 8.5% to 9% seen once. The sequences come from PBMCs, collected on the day of the first yellow fever vaccination. Receptors were obtained from a man between 18 and 29 years old who received the YFV17D yellow fever vaccine. Each CDR3 is given with its conserved first and last residue. D genes are given only for firm matches.

j_call d_call v_call cdr3_aa
TRBJ2-2 . TRBV10-3 CAISESVTGELFF
TRBJ2-1 TRBD2 TRBV9 CASSVGRGGHNEQFF
TRBJ2-1 TRBD2 TRBV7-6 CASSPFEGLASGEQFF
TRBJ2-2 TRBD2 TRBV5-1 CASSFSGGPPSTGELFF
TRBJ1-6 . TRBV7-2 CASRRMGSPLHF
TRBJ2-2 TRBD1 TRBV20-1 CSAIRRDSPTGELFF
TRBJ1-1 . TRBV7-9 CASGVSSLGEAFF
TRBJ1-1 TRBD1 TRBV9 CASSAGTGGGVGAFF
TRBJ2-3 TRBD2 TRBV28 CASSLAGGAGDTQYF
TRBJ1-6 TRBD1 TRBV20-1 CSARDFGQGNSPLHF
TRBJ1-2 . TRBV7-2 CASSLMGLSNGYTF
TRBJ1-4 . TRBV11-1 CASSLFLGSGGATNEKLFF
TRBJ2-5 . TRBV10-3 CATGAYAGETQYF
TRBJ2-7 . TRBV7-9 CASSLGASDSYEQYF
TRBJ2-1 . TRBV7-8 CASSLPRQAYNEQFF
TRBJ2-5 TRBD2 TRBV10-3 CAISDLGSGGQETQYF
TRBJ2-3 . TRBV29-1 CSLTSTDTQYF
TRBJ2-7 TRBD2 TRBV15 CATSRELAGGKQYEQYF
TRBJ2-5 TRBD1 TRBV4-1 CASSPDRGIGETQYF
TRBJ1-5 . TRBV4-1 CASSQDRGISNQPQHF